These 14 T cell receptor beta chains originate from one sample sequenced in a study of blood T cell repertoires in COVID-19. Produced via immunoSEQ multiplex PCR; TCRdb's table is partial and in-frame only. The sample has hundreds of thousands of clones; more than 85% are singletons. Sequenced sample: peripheral blood. The receptor set was obtained from a man aged 35 to 55 with acute or convalescent COVID-19.

This chain joins TRBV7-2 and TRBJ2-7; D remains ambiguous. The CDR3 is made up of 14 amino acids. Trimming removed 2 bases at V and 2 bases at J, with 10 bases between. CDR1 and CDR2 (germline): SGHTA, FQGNSA. CDR3 sequence (DNA): TGTGCCAGCAGCTTACAGGTTCCTACCTACGAGCAGTACTTC. This encodes CASSLQVPTYEQYF.

The gene calls are TRBV9 and TRBJ2-5, with TRBD1 matching over 9 bases. V lost 4 bases and J lost 2; bases outside the gene matches: 6. Germline CDR1 and CDR2: SGDLS and YYNGEE. The CDR3 is 15 amino acids. CDR3 nucleotide sequence: TGTGCCAGCAGCCGGGACAGGGCATTTCAAGAGACCCAGTACTTC. Translated: CASSRDRAFQETQYF.

The V gene is TRBV6-1, the J gene TRBJ1-2; 9 bases fit TRBD1. The CDR3 length is 13 residues. Germline V gives CDR1 MNHNS, CDR2 SASEGT. With 2 bases clipped from V and 6 bases from J, the junction kept 1 base outside the gene matches. The CDR3 DNA follows: TGTGCCAGCAGTGAATACAGGGGGCATGGCTACACCTTC. Amino acids: CASSEYRGHGYTF.

The chain carries TRBV4-1 and TRBJ1-1, with 7 bases lining up with TRBD1. This CDR3 region has 18 residues. V shed 0 bases, J shed 0 bases, and the junction held 10 bases outside the gene matches. Germline V gene data show CDR1 as MGHRA and CDR2 as YSYEKL. This CDR3 is CASSQEPGEGGMNTEAFF. In DNA, the CDR3 is TGCGCCAGCAGCCAAGAGCCGGGGGAAGGGGGCATGAACACTGAAGCTTTCTTT.

Here the CDR3 reads CASSLSGDVYEQYF. In nucleotides, the CDR3 is TGCGCCAGCAGCTTATCGGGGGATGTTTACGAGCAGTACTTC. This chain joins TRBV5-1 and TRBJ2-7, with a possible D match to TRBD2 (6 bases). V was pared by 2 bases and J by 4 bases, with 13 bases between. Germline loops: CDR1 SGHRS, CDR2 YFSETQ. The CDR3 totals 14 residues. The variable domain in full, completed from reference TRBV5-1 and TRBJ2-7, reads KAGVTQTPRYLIKTRGQQVTLSCSPISGHRSVSWYQQTPGQGLQFLFEYFSETQRNKGNFPGRFSGRQFSNSRSEMNVSTLELGDSALYLCASSLSGDVYEQYFGPGTRLTVT.

This clone was seen only once. V gene TRBV7-9 combines with J gene TRBJ2-6, with D possibly matching TRBD2 (5 bases). The CDR3 sequence is 18 residues long. Trimming took off 2 bases at V and 0 bases at J, with 14 bases between the two ends. Per the germline V gene, CDR1 is SEHNR and CDR2 is FQNEAQ (reference sequence). As DNA, the CDR3 is TGTGCCAGCAGCTTAACGAGGAGCGGACCCTCTGGGGCCAACGTCCTGACTTTC. This sequence encodes CASSLTRSGPSGANVLTF.

The chain links TRBV4-2 to TRBJ1-5; D unresolved. CDR3 length: 13 amino acids. CDR1 and CDR2 (germline): LGHNA, YNFKEQ. V gave up 0 bases and J gave up 4 bases, with 4 bases separating them. In DNA, the CDR3 is TGTGCCAGCAGCCAAGACGGGAATCAGCCCCAGCATTTT. This gives the protein CASSQDGNQPQHF.

This clone was detected once. This chain joins TRBV23-1 and TRBJ2-7; weak D call: TRBD2 (6 bases). TRBV23-1 is labeled an ORF, and its function is uncertain. The CDR3 loop spans 16 amino acids. V gave up 0 bases and J gave up 3 bases, with 15 bases separating them. The CDR3 sequence: CASSQSTRREYYEQYF. The CDR3 DNA reads as TGCGCCAGCAGTCAATCCACCCGACGGGAGTACTACGAGCAGTACTTC.

CDR3 region: CASSLRWSPYGYTF. The CDR3 bases are TGTGCCAGTAGTCTTAGGTGGAGCCCTTATGGCTACACCTTC. J is TRBJ1-2 and V is TRBV19, with D unclear. The CDR3 runs to 14 residues. Trimming pared 5 bases from V and 5 bases from J, leaving 15 bases between. Germline loops: CDR1 LNHDA, CDR2 SQIVND (reference sequence). Filled out from reference TRBV19 and TRBJ1-2, the complete variable domain reads DGGITQSPKYLFRKEGQNVTLSCEQNLNHDAMYWYRQDPGQGLRLIYYSQIVNDFQKGDIAEGYSVSREKKESFPLTVTSAQKNPTAFYLCASSLRWSPYGYTFGSGTRLTVV.

The sample holds a few counts of this clone. The V call is TRBV7-9, the J call TRBJ2-1, with TRBD2 matching over 13 bases. The germline gives CDR1 SEHNR, CDR2 FQNEAQ (reference sequence). V lost 7 bases to trimming and J lost 7 bases; unmatched junction nucleotides: 10. This CDR3 has 16 residues. CDR3 nucleotides: TGTGCCAGCATCCCGGGGACTAGCGGGACAGGGAATGAGCAGTTCTTC. Encoded protein: CASIPGTSGTGNEQFF.

The CDR3 nucleotides are TGTGCCAGCAGTGAAATATATAGCAATCAGCCCCAGCATTTT. It codes for CASSEIYSNQPQHF. The rearrangement joins TRBV6-1 to TRBJ1-5; D uncertain. Looked up from germline, CDR1 is MNHNS and CDR2 is SASEGT. The CDR3 totals 14 residues. V gave up 2 bases and J gave up 0 bases, with 5 bases separating them.

The gene calls are TRBV10-3 and TRBJ2-7; 8 nucleotides agree with TRBD1. The CDR3 consists of 14 residues. Germline CDR1 reads ENHRY; CDR2 reads SYGVKD. V trimming: 10 bases; J trimming: 1 base; junction bases outside the gene matches: 9. The CDR3 loop is CATIQGEVSYEQYF. The CDR3 DNA follows: TGTGCCACGATACAGGGGGAAGTGTCCTACGAGCAGTACTTC.

J is TRBJ1-1 and V is TRBV19; a possible D gene is TRBD1 (6 bases). The CDR3 totals 13 residues. With 3 bases removed from V and 9 bases from J, the gap between germline ends came to 14 bases. The germline gives CDR1 LNHDA, CDR2 SQIVND (reference sequence). The CDR3 here is CASSIEGGGKAFF. The CDR3 nucleotides read TGTGCCAGTAGTATCGAGGGAGGGGGGAAAGCTTTCTTT.

This chain links TRBV6-5 with TRBJ1-2, with a weak D call TRBD1 (5 bases). This CDR3 is 16 amino acids long. Trimming removed 4 bases at V and 4 bases at J, with 19 bases between. Germline V CDR1 and CDR2: MNHEY, SVGAGI. CDR3 nucleotides: TGTGCCAGCAGTTTCATCCGCGGGGGAGGAACCTATGGCTACACCTTC. This gives the protein CASSFIRGGGTYGYTF.